A selection of T cell receptor beta chains follows, all from one sample in a study of blood T cell repertoires in COVID-19. Method: immunoSEQ multiplex PCR; TCRdb's copy keeps in-frame clones and lacks some. The sample has around 200,000 clones, roughly 86% seen once. The sequenced sample consisted of peripheral blood. The receptors were gathered from a man in his forties or fifties with active or convalescent COVID-19. CDR3s include the opening cysteine and the closing phenylalanine or tryptophan. A D gene is named only where the DNA matches it firmly. Expanded clones get a size class; other rows say once, few or many, or leave the size out.

J gene,D gene,V gene,clone size,CDR3 protein,CDR3 DNA
TRBJ1-2,-,TRBV28,-,CASSLGSGYGYTF,TGTGCCAGCAGTTTAGGATCCGGGTATGGCTACACCTTC
TRBJ1-3,-,TRBV30,-,CAQTSGNTIYF,TGTGCCCAAACATCTGGAAACACCATATATTTT
TRBJ1-2,-,TRBV5-1,once,CASSLVQGSPFGYTF,TGCGCCAGCAGCTTGGTGCAGGGGTCCCCTTTTGGCTACACCTTC
TRBJ2-1,-,TRBV7-2,-,CASRISQWGGLRNEQFF,TGTGCCAGCAGGATTTCTCAGTGGGGGGGGCTTCGGAATGAGCAGTTCTTC
TRBJ2-7,-,TRBV6-5,-,CASSRSRSYEQYF,TGTGCCAGCAGTCGGAGTAGATCCTACGAGCAGTACTTC
TRBJ2-7,-,TRBV9,-,CASSPNSWEPLSYEQYF,TGTGCCAGCAGCCCCAACTCGTGGGAGCCACTATCCTACGAGCAGTACTTC
TRBJ1-1,-,TRBV29-1,-,CSVDSPGLGYTEAFF,TGCAGCGTTGACTCCCCGGGGTTGGGGTACACTGAAGCTTTCTTT
TRBJ2-6,-,TRBV5-4,-,CASSFQGNGANVLTF,TGTGCCAGCAGCTTTCAGGGGAACGGGGCCAACGTCCTGACTTTC
TRBJ1-5,-,TRBV24-1,-,CATADSNQPQHF,TGTGCCACCGCAGATAGCAATCAGCCCCAGCATTTT
TRBJ2-1,-,TRBV7-9,-,CASSPIHNEQFF,TGTGCCAGCAGCCCTATCCACAATGAGCAGTTCTTC
TRBJ2-1,TRBD2,TRBV4-2,-,CASSQAGTSDYNEQFF,TGTGCCAGCAGCCAAGCCGGGACTAGCGACTACAATGAGCAGTTCTTC
TRBJ1-2,-,TRBV27,-,CASRSVLYGYTF,TGTGCCAGCAGGTCCGTACTCTATGGCTACACCTTC
TRBJ1-2,-,TRBV29-1,-,CSVPHRVYGYTF,TGCAGCGTCCCTCACCGGGTTTATGGCTACACCTTC
TRBJ2-1,-,TRBV9,-,CASSVGGWTYNEQFF,TGTGCCAGCAGCGTAGGCGGCTGGACCTACAATGAGCAGTTCTTC
TRBJ2-5,-,TRBV7-8,-,CASSFRDTETQYF,TGTGCCAGCAGCTTCCGGGACACAGAGACCCAGTACTTC
TRBJ1-5,TRBD1,TRBV19,once,CASSLGTGRSKSNQPQHF,TGTGCCAGTAGTCTCGGGACAGGGCGCTCGAAAAGCAATCAGCCCCAGCATTTT
TRBJ2-5,-,TRBV2,few,CASSKGRGETQYF,TGTGCCAGCTCCAAGGGCAGGGGCGAGACCCAGTACTTC
TRBJ2-5,TRBD2,TRBV9,-,CASSSGTSQETQYF,TGTGCCAGCAGCTCCGGGACTAGCCAAGAGACCCAGTACTTC
TRBJ1-1,TRBD1,TRBV18,-,CASYPGQGVNTEAFF,TGTGCCAGCTACCCGGGACAGGGAGTAAACACTGAAGCTTTCTTT
TRBJ1-2,TRBD1,TRBV27,once,CASSLGTGGIRGYTF,TGTGCCAGCTCCTTGGGAACAGGGGGGATACGTGGCTACACCTTC
TRBJ2-1,TRBD2,TRBV6-5,-,CASASGGSNEQFF,TGTGCCAGCGCGAGCGGGGGTTCCAATGAGCAGTTCTTC
TRBJ1-2,-,TRBV7-6,-,CASSTGSGRDGYTF,TGTGCCAGCAGCACCGGGTCAGGGAGGGATGGCTACACCTTC
TRBJ1-1,-,TRBV27,-,CASSLTGMNTEAFF,TGTGCCAGCAGTTTAACAGGTATGAACACTGAAGCTTTCTTT
TRBJ1-4,-,TRBV19,-,CASSINFFWGELFF,TGTGCCAGTAGTATCAATTTTTTTTGGGGGGAACTGTTTTTT
TRBJ1-1,-,TRBV11-2,-,CASSLGGPEAFF,TGTGCCAGCAGCTTGGGAGGGCCAGAAGCTTTCTTT
TRBJ1-5,TRBD1,TRBV10-2,-,CASSSSGQGRQPQHF,TGCGCCAGCAGTTCGTCGGGACAGGGCCGACAGCCCCAGCATTTT
TRBJ1-4,TRBD1,TRBV27,-,CASSFGQGNEKLFF,TGTGCCAGCAGCTTCGGACAGGGTAATGAAAAACTGTTTTTT
TRBJ2-7,TRBD1,TRBV30,-,CAWSALHGQGWHEQYF,TGTGCCTGGAGTGCCCTGCACGGACAGGGGTGGCACGAGCAGTACTTC
TRBJ2-6,-,TRBV27,-,CASAGAGANVLTF,TGTGCCAGCGCAGGGGCTGGGGCCAACGTCCTGACTTTC
TRBJ2-1,-,TRBV11-1,-,CASSKRTGYNEQFF,TGTGCCAGCAGCAAAAGAACAGGGTACAATGAGCAGTTCTTC
TRBJ1-2,TRBD1,TRBV14,-,CASSLAGTGLNGYTF,TGTGCCAGCAGCCTCGCCGGGACAGGGCTCAATGGCTACACCTTC
TRBJ1-6,-,TRBV6-5,-,CASREVVNSPLHF,TGTGCCAGCAGGGAGGTGGTGAATTCACCCCTCCACTTT
TRBJ1-5,TRBD1,TRBV7-8,-,CASSLAGQGANQPQHF,TGTGCCAGCAGCTTAGCGGGACAGGGGGCAAACCAGCCCCAGCATTTT
TRBJ2-3,-,TRBV5-6,-,CASSLAAAAPTDTQYF,TGTGCCAGCAGCTTGGCAGCGGCGGCCCCCACAGATACGCAGTATTTT
TRBJ1-2,-,TRBV19,-,CASSIDSFYGYTF,TGTGCCAGTAGTATTGACAGCTTCTATGGCTACACCTTC
TRBJ2-6,-,TRBV30,-,CASGGANVLTF,TGTGCCTCAGGTGGGGCCAACGTCCTGACTTTC
TRBJ2-7,-,TRBV7-9,-,CASSFKTDRDTTYEQYF,TGTGCCAGCAGCTTTAAGACGGACCGGGACACCACCTACGAGCAGTACTTC
TRBJ1-6,-,TRBV6-2/TRBV6-3,once,CASSLYHSPLHF,TGTGCCAGCAGTCTCTACCATTCACCCCTCCACTTT
TRBJ2-7,-,TRBV7-3,-,CASSLYPTGGPYEQYF,TGTGCCAGCAGCTTATACCCCACGGGTGGCCCCTACGAGCAGTACTTC
TRBJ2-1,-,TRBV7-3,-,CASSLPLPEGSYNEQFF,TGTGCCAGCAGCTTACCTCTCCCGGAGGGTTCCTACAATGAGCAGTTCTTC
TRBJ2-1,-,TRBV28,-,CASSFHRVSLLNEQFF,TGTGCCAGCAGTTTCCACAGGGTATCTCTTCTCAATGAGCAGTTCTTC
TRBJ1-2,TRBD1,TRBV19,-,CASSVNRDRGNGYTF,TGTGCCAGTAGTGTGAACCGGGACAGGGGAAATGGCTACACCTTC
TRBJ2-7,-,TRBV7-9,-,CASSSLTDREQYF,TGTGCCAGCAGCTCATTGACAGACCGCGAGCAGTACTTC
TRBJ1-6,-,TRBV11-3,few,CASSLDGYNSPLHF,TGTGCCAGCAGCCTAGACGGCTATAATTCACCCCTCCACTTT
TRBJ1-1,-,TRBV28,-,CASNELKNTEAFF,TGTGCCAGCAACGAACTTAAAAACACTGAAGCTTTCTTT
TRBJ1-6,-,TRBV6-6,-,CASSYLDSAGSPLHF,TGTGCCAGCAGTTACTTGGACTCGGCAGGTTCACCCCTCCACTTT
TRBJ2-1,-,TRBV5-1,-,CASRQDYPAYNEQFF,TGCGCCAGCAGGCAGGACTACCCCGCTTACAATGAGCAGTTCTTC
TRBJ2-2,-,TRBV20-1,-,CSASPGVNTGELFF,TGCAGTGCTAGTCCAGGGGTGAACACCGGGGAGCTGTTTTTT